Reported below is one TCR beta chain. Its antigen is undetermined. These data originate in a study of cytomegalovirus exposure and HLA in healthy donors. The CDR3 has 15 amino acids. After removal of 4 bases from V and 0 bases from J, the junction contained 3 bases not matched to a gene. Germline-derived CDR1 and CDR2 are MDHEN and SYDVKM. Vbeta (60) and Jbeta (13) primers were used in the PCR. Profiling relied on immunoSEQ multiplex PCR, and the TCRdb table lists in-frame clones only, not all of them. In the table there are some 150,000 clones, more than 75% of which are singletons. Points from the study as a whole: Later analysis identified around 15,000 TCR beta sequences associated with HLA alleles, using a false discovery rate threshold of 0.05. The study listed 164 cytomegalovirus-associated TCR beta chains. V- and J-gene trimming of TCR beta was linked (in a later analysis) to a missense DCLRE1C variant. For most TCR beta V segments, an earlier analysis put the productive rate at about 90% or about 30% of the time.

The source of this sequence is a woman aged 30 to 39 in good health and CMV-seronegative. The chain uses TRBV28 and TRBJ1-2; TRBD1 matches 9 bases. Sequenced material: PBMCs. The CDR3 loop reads CASSWGQGPNYGYTF. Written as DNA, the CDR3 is TGTGCCAGCAGTTGGGGACAGGGACCTAACTATGGCTACACCTTC.